There are a few counts of the clone carrying this T cell receptor beta chain. Its antigen is still unknown. The CDR3 length is 13 residues. Germline CDR1 is SQVTM and CDR2 is ANQGSEA. V shed 4 bases and J shed 4 bases, with 13 bases lying between them. This record comes from a study of shared clonotypes between healthy human individuals. General study results and limits: Generally, naive subsets (rather than memory subsets) showed larger estimated richness.

For sorted subsets, roughly 200 ng DNA per replicate equaled about 31,000 T cell genomes. The data were produced by immunoSEQ multiplex PCR, yet TCRdb's version contains in-frame clones alone and is incomplete. The profile shows 2.3 million or so clones, 90% to 95% of them singletons. The chain links TRBV29-1 to TRBJ1-1, with no clear D. Source material: naive CD4+ T cells from PBMCs. Subset in this sample: CD45RA+ positively selected. The receptor's source is a man aged 18 to 30 in good health. Some clones in this sample may be carry-over from other donors' samples. CDR3 DNA sequence: TGCAGCGTTGTTTCCGTTGTGGCCACTGAAGCTTTCTTT. Its translation: CSVVSVVATEAFF. Supplemented by reference TRBV29-1 and TRBJ1-1, the full variable domain reads SAVISQKPSRDICQRGTSLTIQCQVDSQVTMMFWYRQQPGQSLTLIATANQGSEATYESGFVIDKFPISRPNLTFSTLTVSNMSPEDSSIYLCSVVSVVATEAFFGQGTRLTVV.